The clone carrying this TCR beta chain showed up many times. What it binds is not known. This specimen belongs to a study of T cells after yellow fever vaccination. On the study more broadly: Preparation of the low-cell-number fractions used SMART-Seq v4 Ultra Low Input. Study-wide results and caveats: A large majority of primary-vaccination clones showed up again after the booster (approximately 95% CD4, 75% to 90% CD8). Of the clonotypes, a small share occurred in both CD4 and CD8 compartments.

V was pared by 3 bases and J by 9 bases, with 10 bases of the junction left unmatched. Germline CDR1 DFQATT, CDR2 SNEGSKA (reference sequence). This CDR3 is 14 amino acids long. Template-switching 5'RACE yielded the TCR cDNA; a universal primer site and UMIs were added in the process. MiXCR, run by TCRdb on the 5' RACE reads, gives a single entry per CDR3 protein. The table includes approximately 110,000 distinct CDR3 sequences, 7.4% detected once. This clonotype was obtained from a man aged 18 to 29 who received the YFV17D yellow fever vaccine. Sample: CD4+ T cells sorted from PBMCs, taken around 10 days after the first yellow fever vaccination. The gene calls are TRBV20-1 and TRBJ2-1, with 8 bases identical to TRBD2. DNA of the CDR3: TGCAGTGCTAGGGGACTAGGTGTTAGCTTTGAGCAGTTCTTC. Translation gives CSARGLGVSFEQFF.